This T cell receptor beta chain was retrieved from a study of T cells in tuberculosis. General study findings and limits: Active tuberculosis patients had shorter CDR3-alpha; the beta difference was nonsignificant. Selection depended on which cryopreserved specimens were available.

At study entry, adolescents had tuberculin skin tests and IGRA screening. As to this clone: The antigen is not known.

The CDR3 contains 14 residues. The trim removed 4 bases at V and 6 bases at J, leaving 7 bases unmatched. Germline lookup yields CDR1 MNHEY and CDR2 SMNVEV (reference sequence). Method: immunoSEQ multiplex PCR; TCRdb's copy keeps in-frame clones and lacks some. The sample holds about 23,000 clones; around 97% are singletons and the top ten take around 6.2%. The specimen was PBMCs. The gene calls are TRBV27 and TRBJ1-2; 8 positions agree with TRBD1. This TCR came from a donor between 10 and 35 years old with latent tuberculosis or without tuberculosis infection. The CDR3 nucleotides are TGTGCCAGCAGTTCCACGACAGGGGTTCATGGCTACACCTTC. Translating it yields CASSSTTGVHGYTF.